This TCR beta chain was retrieved from a study of blood T cell repertoires in COVID-19. Study-level background: Researchers got acute and convalescent COVID-19 samples from the United States, Italy and Spain.

Germline V gene data show CDR1 as ENHRY and CDR2 as SYGVKD. Between the trimmed V and J ends, which lost 10 bases and 4 bases, there was a span of 16 bases. The CDR3 runs to 13 residues. Sequencing was performed with immunoSEQ multiplex PCR; in TCRdb, only in-frame clones are kept and a portion is missing. Of about 160,000 clones in the sample, about nine tenths were seen once. The specimen was peripheral blood. The gene calls are TRBV10-3 and TRBJ1-1; D is possibly TRBD1 (6 bases). This TCR was recovered from a man aged 60 to 75 with active or convalescent COVID-19. CDR3: CATDGGAGTEAFF. The DNA for the CDR3 is TGTGCCACCGATGGGGGGGCAGGCACTGAAGCTTTCTTT.